This TCR beta chain was found in a study of cytomegalovirus exposure and HLA in healthy donors. Study results and limitations: An assumption of roughly uniform sequencing depth across donors underlay the presence/absence analyses. In a later analysis, the majority of CMV-associated beta chains seemingly showed HLA restriction. Later analysis found that TCR beta chains associated with HLA were more clonally expanded than other, equally common chains. Among immune exposure information, only CMV serostatus was available.

Trimming cost V 1 base and J 4 bases, with 16 bases left between them. This CDR3 contains 16 residues. Germline V lookup: CDR1 SGHTA, CDR2 FQGNSA. PCR primers comprised 60 Vbeta and 13 Jbeta primers. Generated by immunoSEQ multiplex PCR, the TCRdb table keeps only in-frame clones and is missing some. The sample has some 210,000 clones; 70% to 80% are singletons. On this clone itself: Its antigen remains unidentified.

Sequenced input: PBMCs. The chain recombines TRBV7-2 with TRBJ2-5; D may be TRBD2 (6 bases). This TCR was sampled from a woman in her thirties in good health and CMV-seropositive. CDR3 sequence: CASSLGGVGTRETQYF. The CDR3 DNA follows: TGTGCCAGCAGCTTAGGGGGGGTAGGAACACGAGAGACCCAGTACTTC. Based on the CDR3 plus reference TRBV7-2 and TRBJ2-5, the full variable domain is GAGVSQSPSNKVTEKGKDVELRCDPISGHTALYWYRQSLGQGLEFLIYFQGNSAPDKSGLPSDRFSAERTGGSVSTLTIQRTQQEDSAVYLCASSLGGVGTRETQYFGPGTRLLVL.